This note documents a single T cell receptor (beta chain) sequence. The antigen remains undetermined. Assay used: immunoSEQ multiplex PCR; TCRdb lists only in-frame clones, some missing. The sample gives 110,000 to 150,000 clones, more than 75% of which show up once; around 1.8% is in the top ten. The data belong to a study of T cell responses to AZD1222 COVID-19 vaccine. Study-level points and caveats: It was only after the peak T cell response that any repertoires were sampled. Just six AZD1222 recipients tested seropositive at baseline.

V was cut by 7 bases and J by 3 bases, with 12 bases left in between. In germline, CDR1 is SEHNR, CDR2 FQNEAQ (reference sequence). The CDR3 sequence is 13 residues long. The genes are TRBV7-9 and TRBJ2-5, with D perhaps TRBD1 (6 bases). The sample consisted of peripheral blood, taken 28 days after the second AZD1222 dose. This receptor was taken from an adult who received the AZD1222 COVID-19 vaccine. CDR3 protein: CASNKAGEETQYF. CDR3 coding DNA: TGTGCCAGCAACAAAGCAGGGGAAGAGACCCAGTACTTC. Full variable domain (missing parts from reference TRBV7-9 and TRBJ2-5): DTGVSQNPRHKITKRGQNVTFRCDPISEHNRLYWYRQTLGQGPEFLTYFQNEAQLEKSRLLSDRFSAERPKGSFSTLEIQRTEQGDSAMYLCASNKAGEETQYFGPGTRLLVL.